The 22 T cell receptor beta chains in this list originate from one sample, sequenced in a study of blood T cell repertoires in COVID-19. Profiled with immunoSEQ multiplex PCR; TCRdb holds only in-frame clones, not every one. The sample comprises under 300,000 clones, approximately 90% of which are singletons, and 2% to 2.5% rests with the top ten. Source material: PBMCs or T cells enriched from blood (not recorded which). All receptors come from a woman aged 60-70 years in a cohort exposed to, infected with or recovered from COVID-19 (not recorded which).

This clone appeared a single time. J is TRBJ2-2 and V is TRBV4-1; a weak D match, TRBD1 (5 bases). CDR3 length equals 16 residues. Trimming shortened V by 8 bases and J by 1 base, and 17 bases separated the two germline ends. Germline lookup yields CDR1 MGHRA and CDR2 YSYEKL. The CDR3, as DNA: TGCGCCAGCCGCCCCCCAGGGTTCAAGAACACCGGGGAGCTGTTTTTT. Encoded protein: CASRPPGFKNTGELFF.

The gene calls are TRBV14 and TRBJ2-1; D may be TRBD2 (5 bases). Germline values: CDR1 SGHDN, CDR2 FVKESK. The V end was cut by 5 bases, the J end by 7 bases, with 15 bases between. The CDR3 covers 14 residues. In DNA form, the CDR3 reads TGTGCCAGCAGCTGGGGAGAGGCAAAGAATGAGCAGTTCTTC. Translated, it gives CASSWGEAKNEQFF.

The rearrangement joins TRBV6-6 to TRBJ2-1; 9 nucleotides agree with TRBD1. The CDR3 covers 15 residues. Germline V gene lookup returns CDR1 MNHNY and CDR2 SVGAGI (reference sequence). With 6 bases clipped from V and 4 bases from J, the junction kept 7 bases outside the gene matches. The CDR3 coding sequence is TGTGCCAGCAGCAACAGACAGGGGGAATACAATGAGCAGTTCTTC. It encodes CASSNRQGEYNEQFF.

This clone has a single count. J is TRBJ2-1 and V is TRBV6-1, with D uncertain. The CDR3 runs to 16 residues. Between the trimmed V and J ends, which lost 4 bases and 0 bases, there was a span of 13 bases. Germline V gene lookup returns CDR1 MNHNS and CDR2 SASEGT. This chain's CDR3 is CASSGLSASSYNEQFF. The CDR3 nucleotides read TGTGCCAGCAGTGGCCTGAGCGCCAGCTCCTACAATGAGCAGTTCTTC.

The genes are TRBV11-2 and TRBJ2-3; possible D gene TRBD2, 5 bases. Germline loops: CDR1 SGHAT, CDR2 FQNNGV. The CDR3 is made up of 15 amino acids. V was clipped by 1 base and J by 0 bases, with 8 bases between them. The CDR3 protein is CASSLVGLSTDTQYF. The CDR3 DNA sequence: TGTGCCAGCAGCTTAGTTGGACTTAGCACAGATACGCAGTATTTT.

The rearrangement links TRBV18 to TRBJ1-3, with D possibly matching TRBD1 (6 bases). This CDR3 contains 15 residues. V gave up 6 bases and J gave up 0 bases, with 12 bases separating them. CDR1 KGHSH and CDR2 LQKENI come from the germline V gene. The CDR3 loop reads CASSRGQNSGNTIYF. CDR3 nucleotide sequence: TGTGCCAGCTCGCGAGGACAGAACTCTGGAAACACCATATATTTT.

The chain carries TRBV30 and TRBJ2-1; D perhaps matches TRBD1 (6 bases). Germline loops: CDR1 GTSNPN, CDR2 SVGIG (reference sequence). CDR3 length: 15 amino acids. Deletions cut 3 bases from V and 6 bases from J, with 18 bases between. This chain's CDR3 is CAWRPGHVGSNEQFF. For the CDR3, the DNA is TGTGCCTGGAGGCCGGGACACGTAGGAAGCAATGAGCAGTTCTTC.

The chain uses TRBV6-2 or TRBV6-3 and TRBJ1-2; D is ambiguous. CDR3 length equals 15 residues. Germline-derived CDR1 and CDR2 are MNHEY and SVGEGT. Trimming took off 2 bases at V and 0 bases at J, with 10 bases between the two ends. Here the CDR3 reads CASSYGQKANYGYTF. For the CDR3, the DNA is TGTGCCAGCAGTTACGGTCAGAAAGCTAACTATGGCTACACCTTC.

On this clone: The junction departs from germline at one end; a sequencing error may be responsible. The J gene is TRBJ1-1, the V gene TRBV6-5; 8 positions match TRBD1. CDR1 and CDR2 from the germline V gene are MNHEY and SVGAGI. The CDR3 spans 15 residues. The CDR3 region has the DNA TGTGCCAGCAGTCACTCCGGGACAGGGAACACTGAAGCTTTCTTT. Amino acids: CASSHSGTGNTEAFF.

This clone was counted a single time. The genes are TRBV28 and TRBJ2-7; 7 bases line up with TRBD1. CDR1 and CDR2 from the germline V gene are MDHEN and SYDVKM. The CDR3 has 13 residues. Unmatched junction bases numbered 5, after V lost 6 bases and J lost 3 bases. CDR3 loop: CASSPGDSYEQYF. CDR3 nucleotide sequence: TGTGCCAGCAGCCCAGGGGACAGCTACGAGCAGTACTTC.

This clone was seen more than once but under ten times. This chain links TRBV10-1 with TRBJ2-1; 7 bases match TRBD2. After removal of 1 base from V and 8 bases from J, the junction contained 8 bases not matched to a gene. The CDR3 runs 15 residues. Germline CDR1 WNHNN, CDR2 SYGVQD (reference sequence). CDR3 in amino acids: CASSELGGPRDEQFF. CDR3 DNA sequence: TGCGCCAGCAGTGAGTTGGGAGGGCCTCGGGATGAGCAGTTCTTC.

The J gene is TRBJ2-2, the V gene TRBV5-1; D gene uncertain. V was pared by 4 bases and J by 3 bases, with 10 bases between. The CDR3 sequence is 14 residues long. Germline V gene lookup returns CDR1 SGHRS and CDR2 YFSETQ. Here the CDR3 reads CASSTLGDTGELFF. CDR3 coding DNA: TGCGCCAGCAGCACCCTAGGAGACACCGGGGAGCTGTTTTTT.

V usage is TRBV5-1 and J usage is TRBJ1-6, with 12 positions matching TRBD1. The ends lost 3 bases at V and 9 bases at J; junction bases unmatched: 10. From germline, CDR1 is SGHRS and CDR2 YFSETQ. The CDR3 has 17 residues. The CDR3 loop reads CASSSQPGTGGGSPLHF. The CDR3 DNA reads as TGCGCCAGCAGCTCGCAACCCGGGACAGGGGGCGGTTCACCCCTCCACTTT.

The CDR3 DNA reads as TGTGCCAGCAGCAAACGGTACAGACCTAGCAATCAGCCCCAGCATTTT. This translates into CASSKRYRPSNQPQHF. This sequence joins TRBV21-1 and TRBJ1-5; the table's D gene call, TRBD1, was not cross checked with the DNA. TRBV21-1 is classified as a pseudogene. CDR3 size: 16 residues.

The V and J genes are TRBV28 and TRBJ1-5; the D gene is possibly TRBD1 (5 bases). Germline CDR1 and CDR2: MDHEN and SYDVKM. The V end lost 6 bases, the J end lost 2 bases, and 8 bases lay between the germline ends. The CDR3 contains 13 residues. The CDR3 DNA is TGTGCCAGCAGGGACACAGGCAATCAGCCCCAGCATTTT. Translation: CASRDTGNQPQHF.

The chain links TRBV2 to TRBJ1-2; D might be TRBD1 (6 bases). The length of the CDR3 is 15 residues. CDR1 and CDR2 from the germline V gene are SNHLY and FYNNEI. Between the trimmed V and J ends, which lost 6 bases and 8 bases, there was a span of 22 bases. CDR3 sequence: CASSVGQRGSYGYTF. CDR3 coding DNA: TGTGCCAGCAGCGTTGGACAGCGGGGGAGTTACGGCTACACCTTC.

The rearrangement joins TRBV10-1 to TRBJ2-1, with TRBD2 matching 11 bases. Per germline, CDR1 WNHNN and CDR2 SYGVQD (reference sequence). This CDR3 contains 16 residues. J lost 0 bases, V lost 3 bases, and 1 base had no gene match. CDR3 sequence reads: CASSDSGRASYNEQFF. For the CDR3, the DNA is TGCGCCAGCAGTGATAGCGGGAGGGCCTCCTACAATGAGCAGTTCTTC.

This rearrangement joins TRBV28 to TRBJ2-2, with D perhaps TRBD1 (5 bases). This CDR3 has 15 residues. CDR1 and CDR2 from the germline V gene are MDHEN and SYDVKM. V was cut by 2 bases and J by 5 bases, with 12 bases left in between. As DNA, the CDR3 is TGTGCCAGCAGTTTAATCCAGGGTAGAACCGGGGAGCTGTTTTTT. Translating it yields CASSLIQGRTGELFF. Combining the CDR3 with reference TRBV28 and TRBJ2-2 gives the whole variable domain DVKVTQSSRYLVKRTGEKVFLECVQDMDHENMFWYRQDPGLGLRLIYFSYDVKMKEKGDIPEGYSVSREKKERFSLILESASTNQTSMYLCASSLIQGRTGELFFGEGSRLTVL.

The V gene is TRBV5-1, the J gene TRBJ1-1, with TRBD1 matching over 9 bases. The V and J ends lost 5 bases and 2 bases, in that order; junction bases with no gene match: 4. Germline V gene data show CDR1 as SGHRS and CDR2 as YFSETQ. The CDR3 totals 14 residues. DNA for the CDR3: TGCGCCAGCAGGGCGGACAGGGGAAACACTGAAGCTTTCTTT. It encodes CASRADRGNTEAFF.

The chain employs TRBV28 and TRBJ1-1; D unresolved. The CDR3 sequence is 13 residues long. The V gene's germline CDR1 is MDHEN and CDR2 SYDVKM. The V and J ends lost 3 bases and 4 bases respectively, with 9 bases between them. CDR3 amino acids: CASSFDPGTEAFF. CDR3 in DNA: TGTGCCAGCAGTTTCGATCCGGGCACTGAAGCTTTCTTT.

Details on this clone: Sequence at one end of the junction differs from germline and may be a read error. This rearrangement joins TRBV18 to TRBJ2-1; 16 nucleotides line up with TRBD2. Germline assignment: CDR1 KGHSH and CDR2 LQKENI. This CDR3 comprises 19 residues. The DNA for the CDR3 is TGTGCCAGCTCTCCACCGGGACTAGCGGGAGGGCCGAGGGGCGGTGAGCAGTTCTTC. Translating it yields CASSPPGLAGGPRGGEQFF.

The chain recombines TRBV3-1 (or the pseudogene TRBV3-2) with TRBJ2-7; 11 bases map to TRBD1. With 7 bases clipped from V and 2 bases from J, the junction kept 4 bases outside the gene matches. There are 14 residues in the CDR3. Germline V gene data show CDR1 as LGHDT and CDR2 as YNNKEL (reference sequence). In DNA, the CDR3 is TGTGCCAGCACCCCGGGACAGGGGGCCTACGAGCAGTACTTC. It specifies CASTPGQGAYEQYF.